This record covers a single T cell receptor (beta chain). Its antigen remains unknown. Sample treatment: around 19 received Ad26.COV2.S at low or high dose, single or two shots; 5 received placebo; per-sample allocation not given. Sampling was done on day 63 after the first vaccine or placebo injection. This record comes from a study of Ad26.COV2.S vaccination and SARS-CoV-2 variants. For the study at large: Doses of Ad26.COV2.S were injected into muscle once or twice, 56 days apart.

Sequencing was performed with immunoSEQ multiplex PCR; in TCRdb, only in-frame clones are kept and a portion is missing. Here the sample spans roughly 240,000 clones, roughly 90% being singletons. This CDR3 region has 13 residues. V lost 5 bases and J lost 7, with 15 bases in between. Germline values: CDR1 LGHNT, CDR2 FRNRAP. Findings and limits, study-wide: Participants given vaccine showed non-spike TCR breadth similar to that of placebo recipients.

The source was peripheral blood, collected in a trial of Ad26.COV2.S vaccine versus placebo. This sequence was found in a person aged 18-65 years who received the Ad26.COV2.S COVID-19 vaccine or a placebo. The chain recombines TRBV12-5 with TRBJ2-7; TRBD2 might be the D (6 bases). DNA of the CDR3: TGTGCTAGTGGTCCGGACTACGCAGGGGAGCAGTACTTC. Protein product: CASGPDYAGEQYF.